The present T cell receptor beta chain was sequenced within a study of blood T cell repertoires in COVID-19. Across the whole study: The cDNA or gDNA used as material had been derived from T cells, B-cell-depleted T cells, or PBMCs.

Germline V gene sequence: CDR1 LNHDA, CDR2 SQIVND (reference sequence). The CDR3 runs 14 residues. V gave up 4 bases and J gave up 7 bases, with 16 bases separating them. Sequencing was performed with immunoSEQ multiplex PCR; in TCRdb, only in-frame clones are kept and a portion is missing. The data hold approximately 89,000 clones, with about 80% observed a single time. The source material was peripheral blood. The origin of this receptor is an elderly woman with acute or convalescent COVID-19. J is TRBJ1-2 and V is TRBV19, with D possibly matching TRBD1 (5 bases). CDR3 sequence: CASSTRGSISGYTF. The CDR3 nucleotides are TGTGCCAGTAGTACTCGGGGGAGTATAAGTGGCTACACCTTC.